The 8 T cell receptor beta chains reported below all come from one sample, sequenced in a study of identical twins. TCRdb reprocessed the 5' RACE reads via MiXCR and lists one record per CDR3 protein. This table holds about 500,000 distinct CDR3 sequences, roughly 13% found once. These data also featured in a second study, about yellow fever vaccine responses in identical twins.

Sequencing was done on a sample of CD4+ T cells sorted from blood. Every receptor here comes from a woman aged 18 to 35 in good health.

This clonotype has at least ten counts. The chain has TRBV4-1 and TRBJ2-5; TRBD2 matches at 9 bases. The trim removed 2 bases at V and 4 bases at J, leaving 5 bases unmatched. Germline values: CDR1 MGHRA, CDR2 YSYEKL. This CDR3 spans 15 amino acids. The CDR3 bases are TGCGCCAGCAGCCAACTGGGACTAGCAGGAGAGACCCAGTACTTC. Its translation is CASSQLGLAGETQYF.

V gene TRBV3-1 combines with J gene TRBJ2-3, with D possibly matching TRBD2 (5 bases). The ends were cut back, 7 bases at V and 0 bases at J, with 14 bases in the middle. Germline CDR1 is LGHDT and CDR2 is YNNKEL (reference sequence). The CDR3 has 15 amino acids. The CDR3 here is CASTRAEASTDTQYF. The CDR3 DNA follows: TGTGCCAGCACCCGAGCGGAAGCTAGCACAGATACGCAGTATTTT.

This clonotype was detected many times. This chain's CDR3 is CASSPRRKEGGATEAFF. The CDR3 region has the DNA TGTGCCAGCAGTCCACGTCGTAAGGAGGGAGGGGCAACTGAAGCTTTCTTT. The V gene is TRBV12-3 or TRBV12-4, the J gene TRBJ1-1, with a possible D match to TRBD1 (5 bases). The CDR3 extends over 17 amino acids. V gave up 5 bases and J gave up 5 bases, with 24 bases separating them.

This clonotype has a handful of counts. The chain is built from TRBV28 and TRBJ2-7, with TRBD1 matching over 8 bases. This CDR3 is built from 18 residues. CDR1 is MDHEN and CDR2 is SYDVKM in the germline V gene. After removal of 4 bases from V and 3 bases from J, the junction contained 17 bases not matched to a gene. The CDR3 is CASSWAGSGGPVGYEQYF. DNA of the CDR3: TGTGCCAGCAGTTGGGCCGGTTCAGGGGGCCCCGTCGGCTACGAGCAGTACTTC.

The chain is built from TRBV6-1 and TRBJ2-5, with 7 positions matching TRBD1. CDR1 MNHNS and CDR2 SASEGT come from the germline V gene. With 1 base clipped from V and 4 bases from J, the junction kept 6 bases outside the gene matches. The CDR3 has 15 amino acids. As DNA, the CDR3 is TGTGCCAGCAGTGAAGATTGTAGACAGGGAGAGACCCAGTACTTC. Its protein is CASSEDCRQGETQYF.

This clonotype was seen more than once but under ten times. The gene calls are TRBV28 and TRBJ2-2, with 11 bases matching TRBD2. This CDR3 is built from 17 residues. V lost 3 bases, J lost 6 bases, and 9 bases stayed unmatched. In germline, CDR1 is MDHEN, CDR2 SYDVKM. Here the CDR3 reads CASSFKRLAGISGELFF. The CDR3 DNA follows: TGTGCCAGCAGTTTTAAACGACTAGCGGGGATCTCCGGGGAGCTGTTTTTT. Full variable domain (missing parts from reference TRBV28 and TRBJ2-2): DVKVTQSSRYLVKRTGEKVFLECVQDMDHENMFWYRQDPGLGLRLIYFSYDVKMKEKGDIPEGYSVSREKKERFSLILESASTNQTSMYLCASSFKRLAGISGELFFGEGSRLTVL.

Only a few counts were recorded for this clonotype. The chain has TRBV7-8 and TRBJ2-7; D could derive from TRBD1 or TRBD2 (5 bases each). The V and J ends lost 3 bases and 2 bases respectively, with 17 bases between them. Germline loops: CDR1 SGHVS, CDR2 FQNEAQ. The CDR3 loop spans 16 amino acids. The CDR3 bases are TGTGCCAGCAGCTTGGGGTTTGGGGACGGGACCTACGAGCAGTACTTC. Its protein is CASSLGFGDGTYEQYF.

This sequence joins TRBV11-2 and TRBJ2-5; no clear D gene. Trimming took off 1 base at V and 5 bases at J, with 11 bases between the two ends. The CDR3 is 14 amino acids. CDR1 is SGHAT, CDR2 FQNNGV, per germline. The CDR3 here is CASSLVTPGETQYF. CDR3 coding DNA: TGTGCCAGCAGCTTAGTGACTCCTGGGGAGACCCAGTACTTC. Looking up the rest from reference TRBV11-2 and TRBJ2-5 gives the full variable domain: EAGVAQSPRYKIIEKRQSVAFWCNPISGHATLYWYQQILGQGPKLLIQFQNNGVVDDSQLPKDRFSAERLKGVDSTLKIQPAKLEDSAVYLCASSLVTPGETQYFGPGTRLLVL.